These 29 T cell receptor beta chains were all obtained from the same sample, sequenced in a study of blood T cells in healthy people across ages. Through a sample-barcoded 5' primer and a J-beta primer mix, a second PCR was run for roughly 7 to 12 cycles. TCRdb reanalysed the 5' RACE reads using MiXCR and keeps one entry per CDR3 protein. Counted here are approximately 800,000 distinct CDR3 sequences, roughly 60% occurring once; the ten biggest clones make up approximately 20%. Specimen: blood. These receptors were taken from a man under 40 in good health.

The rearrangement uses TRBV20-1 and TRBJ2-1, with D perhaps being TRBD1 or TRBD2 (6 bases each). V lost 5 bases to trimming and J lost 5 bases, with 22 bases between them. From germline, CDR1 is DFQATT and CDR2 SNEGSKA (reference sequence). The CDR3 extends over 16 amino acids. This CDR3 is CSASRRTPGANNEQFF. The CDR3 DNA sequence: TGCAGTGCTTCACGAAGGACCCCGGGGGCCAACAATGAGCAGTTCTTC.

The CDR3 coding sequence is TGTGCCAGCAGTTTGGCAACCGGGACAGGGGCACACAATGAGCAGTTCTTC. Translated, it gives CASSLATGTGAHNEQFF. The chain is built from TRBV12-3 or TRBV12-4 and TRBJ2-1; TRBD1 agrees at 10 bases. The CDR3 has 17 residues. V trimming: 3 bases; J trimming: 5 bases; junction bases outside the gene matches: 10.

The J gene is TRBJ2-1, the V gene TRBV6-6; possibly TRBD1 or TRBD2 for D (5 bases each). The CDR3 length is 15 residues. V lost 0 bases, J lost 5 bases, and 11 bases lay in between. From germline, CDR1 is MNHNY and CDR2 SVGAGI (reference sequence). CDR3 in DNA: TGTGCCAGCAGTTACTCCCGGGACCTAAACAATGAGCAGTTCTTC. It yields the protein CASSYSRDLNNEQFF.

At least ten counts were recorded for this clonotype. The V and J genes are TRBV20-1 and TRBJ2-7; 8 nucleotides match TRBD2. V dropped 1 base and J dropped 1; count of bases not matched to a gene: 3. CDR1 is DFQATT, CDR2 SNEGSKA, per germline (reference sequence). CDR3 size: 14 residues. CDR3: CSARAGGASYEQYF. CDR3 nucleotides: TGCAGTGCTAGAGCCGGGGGGGCTTCCTACGAGCAGTACTTC.

This clonotype was counted only a few times. The genes are TRBV12-3 or TRBV12-4 and TRBJ1-2; TRBD1 aligns across 11 bases. V shed 6 bases and J 7 bases; nucleotides not matched to a gene: 4. This CDR3 has 13 residues. The chain's CDR3 is CASRKDRGPGYTF. In DNA, the CDR3 is TGTGCCAGCAGAAAGGACAGGGGGCCTGGCTACACCTTC.

The chain joins TRBV7-2 to TRBJ2-7; D tentatively reads TRBD1 or TRBD2 (5 bases each). Germline loops: CDR1 SGHTA, CDR2 FQGNSA. V was clipped by 5 bases and J by 5 bases, with 13 bases between them. The CDR3 sequence is 13 residues long. The CDR3 DNA sequence: TGTGCCAGCAGCCTCAGGGAGTCCCACGAGCAGTACTTC. Protein: CASSLRESHEQYF.

For this clonotype: One end of the junction is discordant with germline, which a read error may explain. This chain joins TRBV12-3 or TRBV12-4 and TRBJ1-2; no firm D call. CDR3 length equals 13 residues. The DNA for the CDR3 is TGTGCCAGCAGCCCCGGGGAGCACTATGGCCACACCTTC. This codes for CASSPGEHYGHTF.

This chain connects TRBV15 to TRBJ2-1; possibly TRBD2 for D (5 bases). V lost 1 base and J 9 bases, leaving 7 bases between the germline ends. Germline CDR1 and CDR2: LNHNV and YYDKDF (reference sequence). CDR3 length equals 12 residues. The CDR3 DNA is TGTGCCACCAGCAGAGGAGGAGGTGAGCAGTTCTTC. Protein sequence: CATSRGGGEQFF.

The genes are TRBV27 and TRBJ2-7, with D tentatively TRBD2 (6 bases). Germline-derived CDR1 and CDR2 are MNHEY and SMNVEV (reference sequence). The CDR3 length is 15 residues. V gave up 2 bases and J gave up 2 bases, with 13 bases separating them. The CDR3 protein is CASSLRRGKAYEQYF. The CDR3 coding sequence is TGTGCCAGCAGTTTACGTCGCGGGAAGGCCTACGAGCAGTACTTC.

This clonotype was seen more than once but under ten times. The chain recombines TRBV12-3 or TRBV12-4 with TRBJ2-1; 10 bases map to TRBD2. The V gene end was trimmed by 6 bases and the J gene end by 9 bases; junction bases not matched to a gene: 11. The CDR3 runs 15 residues. CDR3: CASRSLSGGAAEQFF. CDR3 nucleotide sequence: TGTGCCAGCAGATCCCTGAGCGGGGGGGCAGCTGAGCAGTTCTTC.

This clonotype was counted a few times. This rearrangement joins TRBV29-1 to TRBJ2-5, with 9 bases lining up with TRBD2. The germline V gene has CDR1 SQVTM and CDR2 ANQGSEA. This CDR3 is built from 14 residues. The V segment lost 6 bases and the J segment 2 bases; nucleotides outside the gene matches: 7. CDR3 in amino acids: CSVPTSGHQETQYF. As DNA, the CDR3 is TGCAGCGTCCCGACTAGCGGCCATCAAGAGACCCAGTACTTC.

This clonotype has more than one count but fewer than ten. A read error may produce the germline difference seen at one junction end. The chain links TRBV5-1 to TRBJ1-6; D unclear. Looked up from germline, CDR1 is SGHRS and CDR2 is YFSETQ. CDR3 length equals 15 residues. The chain's CDR3 is CASSLESSYNSPLHF. The CDR3 bases are TGTGCCAGCAGCTTAGAGAGCTCCTATAATTCACCCCTCCACTTT.

This clonotype showed up just a few times. Written as DNA, the CDR3 is TGTGCCAGCAGCACCGGAGTTTATAGCAATCAGCCCCAGCATTTT. Translating it yields CASSTGVYSNQPQHF. The J gene is TRBJ1-5, the V gene TRBV12-3 or TRBV12-4, with D hard to call. V was pared by 6 bases and J by 0 bases, with 12 bases between. The CDR3 consists of 15 residues.

The V and J genes are TRBV12-5 and TRBJ2-7, with 9 bases identical to TRBD2. CDR1 is LGHNT, CDR2 FRNRAP, per germline. This CDR3 spans 14 amino acids. Unmatched junction bases numbered 1, after V lost 3 bases and J lost 1 base. The CDR3 DNA reads TGTGCTAGTGGTTTAGCGGGGGGATCCTACGAGCAGTACTTC. It yields the protein CASGLAGGSYEQYF.

V usage is TRBV20-1 and J usage is TRBJ2-5, with 10 bases fitting TRBD2. The CDR3 runs to 15 residues. Losses at the gene ends were 2 bases for V and 2 bases for J; bases not matched to a gene: 5. In germline, CDR1 is DFQATT, CDR2 SNEGSKA (reference sequence). The CDR3 spells CSARPGLAFQETQYF. The CDR3 nucleotides read TGCAGTGCTAGACCGGGACTAGCGTTTCAAGAGACCCAGTACTTC.

The V call is TRBV4-3, the J call TRBJ2-7; TRBD1 or TRBD2 may be the D gene (5 bases each). Germline V gene lookup returns CDR1 LGHNA and CDR2 YSLEER. Trimming shortened V by 1 base and J by 4 bases, and 14 bases separated the two germline ends. This CDR3 contains 15 residues. CDR3 sequence (DNA): TGCGCCAGCAGCCAAGGAGTCGGGGCAGGTTACGAGCAGTACTTC. Protein sequence: CASSQGVGAGYEQYF.

The chain is built from TRBV12-3 or TRBV12-4 and TRBJ2-2; tentative D call: TRBD1 (5 bases). The ends were cut back, 5 bases at V and 7 bases at J, with 8 bases in the middle. This CDR3 comprises 12 residues. CDR3 region: CASSRGIGELFF. CDR3 DNA sequence: TGTGCCAGCAGTAGGGGTATCGGGGAGCTGTTTTTT.

V usage is TRBV4-3 and J usage is TRBJ2-3, with 10 bases matching TRBD2. The junction had 10 bases not matched to a gene; V was cut back by 4 bases and J by 0 bases. The CDR3 spans 18 residues. The V gene's germline CDR1 is LGHNA and CDR2 YSLEER. The CDR3 region has the DNA TGCGCCAGCAGCCTCCAAGCGGGAGGGCGACCTAGCACAGATACGCAGTATTTT. Protein: CASSLQAGGRPSTDTQYF.

The chain carries TRBV20-1 and TRBJ2-2; TRBD2 matches at 11 bases. CDR3 size: 16 residues. Germline V gives CDR1 DFQATT, CDR2 SNEGSKA (reference sequence). J gave up 5 bases and V 0 bases, and 5 bases lay outside the gene matches. The CDR3 nucleotides read TGCAGTGCTAGAGATTATTCTAGCGGGAGGACCGGGGAGCTGTTTTTT. Its translation: CSARDYSSGRTGELFF.

The chain uses TRBV7-2 and TRBJ2-7; tentative D call: TRBD1 (6 bases). There are 13 residues in the CDR3. CDR1 and CDR2 (germline): SGHTA, FQGNSA. V lost 5 bases, J lost 11 bases, and 19 bases lay in between. The DNA of the CDR3 is TGTGCCAGCAGCGCGAATCCTTGGACAGCCGAGTACTTC. It translates to CASSANPWTAEYF.

The J gene is TRBJ2-7, the V gene TRBV5-1; 7 positions match TRBD1. Per germline, CDR1 SGHRS and CDR2 YFSETQ. Germline trimming cut 1 base from V and 6 bases from J; bases unmatched to any gene: 10. The CDR3 runs to 15 residues. As DNA, the CDR3 is TGCGCCAGCAGCTTGTTCCAGGGACAGTTTCTCGAGCAGTACTTC. Translating it yields CASSLFQGQFLEQYF.

The CDR3 is CASSQVRDSGANVLTF. CDR3 nucleotide sequence: TGTGCCAGCAGCCAAGTTCGGGACTCTGGGGCCAACGTCCTGACTTTC. J is TRBJ2-6 and V is TRBV4-2; D might be TRBD2 (5 bases). The germline V gene has CDR1 LGHNA and CDR2 YNFKEQ. V lost 1 base, J lost 0 bases, and 7 bases lay in between. CDR3 length: 16 amino acids.

The chain joins TRBV6-2 or TRBV6-3 to TRBJ1-2, with 11 bases that match TRBD1. This CDR3 is built from 14 residues. V dropped 5 bases and J dropped 6; count of bases not matched to a gene: 5. The germline V gene encodes CDR1 MNHEY and CDR2 SVGEGT. The DNA for the CDR3 is TGTGCCAGCAGTGGGACAGGGGGATGGAATGGCTACACCTTC. Translated: CASSGTGGWNGYTF.

The rearrangement links TRBV29-1 to TRBJ2-1; 8 bases line up with TRBD2. The CDR3 loop spans 12 amino acids. CDR1 SQVTM and CDR2 ANQGSEA come from the germline V gene. The trim removed 8 bases at V and 5 bases at J, leaving 5 bases unmatched. The CDR3 DNA follows: TGCAGCTTCGGGACTAGGAACAATGAGCAGTTCTTC. Translation gives CSFGTRNNEQFF.

This chain links TRBV14 with TRBJ2-1, with 9 bases fitting TRBD2. V lost 3 bases to trimming and J lost 5 bases; unmatched junction nucleotides: 14. Germline values: CDR1 SGHDN, CDR2 FVKESK. There are 18 residues in the CDR3. The CDR3 DNA reads TGTGCCAGCAGCCACGAGGGATGGGCGACTAGCGGAGACAATGAGCAGTTCTTC. It specifies CASSHEGWATSGDNEQFF.

This clonotype was observed a few times. This chain joins TRBV29-1 and TRBJ1-3; weak D call: TRBD1 (5 bases). From germline, CDR1 is SQVTM and CDR2 ANQGSEA. This CDR3 comprises 16 residues. The ends were cut back, 4 bases at V and 2 bases at J, with 18 bases in the middle. CDR3 sequence reads: CSVVSYLRGAGNTIYF. CDR3 DNA sequence: TGCAGCGTTGTGAGCTATTTACGGGGCGCTGGAAACACCATATATTTT.

The V and J genes are TRBV29-1 and TRBJ1-1; a weak D match, TRBD1 (5 bases). Germline V lookup: CDR1 SQVTM, CDR2 ANQGSEA. Trimming cost V 7 bases and J 4 bases, with 22 bases left between them. The CDR3 loop spans 15 amino acids. This CDR3 reads CSALGGNGMSTEAFF. CDR3 bases: TGCAGCGCTCTGGGGGGGAACGGAATGAGCACTGAAGCTTTCTTT.

This clonotype was counted between two and nine times. The rearrangement links TRBV29-1 to TRBJ1-2; D is perhaps TRBD1 (5 bases). V was shortened by 7 bases and J by 4 bases, with 13 bases between the two germline ends. The germline V gene encodes CDR1 SQVTM and CDR2 ANQGSEA. This CDR3 region has 12 residues. The CDR3 reads CSGGEGSYGYTF. The CDR3 bases are TGCAGCGGAGGGGAGGGATCCTATGGCTACACCTTC.

This chain connects TRBV9 to TRBJ2-1; 7 nucleotides line up with TRBD1. The length of the CDR3 is 13 residues. Germline CDR1 is SGDLS and CDR2 is YYNGEE. The ends lost 1 base at V and 5 bases at J; junction bases unmatched: 0. The CDR3 coding sequence is TGTGCCAGCAGCGTAACAGGGGACAATGAGCAGTTCTTC. Translating gives CASSVTGDNEQFF. Combining the CDR3 with reference TRBV9 and TRBJ2-1 gives the whole variable domain DSGVTQTPKHLITATGQRVTLRCSPRSGDLSVYWYQQSLDQGLQFLIQYYNGEERAKGNILERFSAQQFPDLHSELNLSSLELGDSALYFCASSVTGDNEQFFGPGTRLTVL.